These 10 T cell receptor beta chains were all obtained from the same sample, sequenced in a study of T cells in tumors after PD-1 blockade. Libraries were prepared by immunoSEQ multiplex PCR; TCRdb keeps only in-frame clonotypes and omits some of them. The sample includes some 20,000 clones, about 77% of them seen just once. The sample here was PBMCs, taken before anti-PD-1 treatment. These receptors were obtained from a human donor with basal cell carcinoma.

This clone was recorded once. The chain couples TRBV27 to TRBJ2-7; 9 nucleotides match TRBD1. Germline V gives CDR1 MNHEY, CDR2 SMNVEV (reference sequence). Trimming removed 4 bases from V and 3 bases from J; junction bases left unmatched: 1. The CDR3 consists of 13 residues. The CDR3 DNA follows: TGTGCCAGCAGTTCGACAGGGGGCTACGAGCAGTACTTC. Residues: CASSSTGGYEQYF.

The rearrangement joins TRBV28 to TRBJ2-1; maybe TRBD2 (5 bases). The V end was cut by 4 bases, the J end by 8 bases, with 21 bases between. Germline CDR1 reads MDHEN; CDR2 reads SYDVKM. This CDR3 has 16 residues. In nucleotides, the CDR3 is TGTGCCAGCAGTTGGACTGGGCTTTCCAGGACGCATGAGCAGTTCTTC. Residues: CASSWTGLSRTHEQFF.

V gene TRBV7-6 combines with J gene TRBJ1-5; possible D gene TRBD1, 6 bases. Germline CDR1 SGHVS, CDR2 FNYEAQ. The CDR3 is 13 residues long. The germline V and J ends were trimmed by 4 bases and 7 bases, with 11 bases remaining between them. In DNA, the CDR3 is TGTGCCAGCAGCTCATACAGGGAGCAGCCCCAGCATTTT. Translated, it gives CASSSYREQPQHF.

CDR3 loop: CASSLEFGNNEQFF. The CDR3 bases are TGTGCCAGCAGCTTAGAATTCGGAAACAATGAGCAGTTCTTC. This chain links TRBV7-2 with TRBJ2-1; D uncertain. Trimming stripped 1 base from V and 5 bases from J, with 9 bases between. Per the germline V gene, CDR1 is SGHTA and CDR2 is FQGNSA. The CDR3 sequence is 14 residues long.

The V gene is TRBV6-4, the J gene TRBJ2-2; tentatively, D is TRBD2 (5 bases). This CDR3 spans 14 amino acids. CDR1 is MRHNA and CDR2 is SNTAGT in the germline V gene. V was cut by 4 bases and J by 3 bases, with 9 bases left in between. For the CDR3, the DNA is TGTGCCAGCAGTGTGGAGGAGTACACCGGGGAGCTGTTTTTT. It encodes CASSVEEYTGELFF.

The chain recombines TRBV12-5 with TRBJ1-5; tentative D call: TRBD1 (5 bases). Germline V gene sequence: CDR1 LGHNT, CDR2 FRNRAP. The ends were cut back, 6 bases at V and 0 bases at J, with 9 bases in the middle. CDR3 size: 14 residues. The CDR3 DNA is TGTGCTAGTGGCGACAGTTATAGCAATCAGCCCCAGCATTTT. Amino acids: CASGDSYSNQPQHF.

The rearrangement joins TRBV7-2 to TRBJ2-5; the D gene could be TRBD1 or TRBD2 (7 bases each). The CDR3 is 16 amino acids. CDR1 and CDR2 from the germline V gene are SGHTA and FQGNSA. The V gene lost 0 bases and the J gene lost 1 base, with 12 bases spanning the gap. This CDR3 is CASSLARGGFQETQYF. The DNA of the CDR3 is TGTGCCAGCAGCTTAGCCAGGGGGGGGTTCCAAGAGACCCAGTACTTC.

The CDR3 loop reads CASSSSLAGVKNIQYF. CDR3 nucleotide sequence: TGTGCCAGCAGTTCATCTCTAGCGGGGGTCAAAAACATTCAGTACTTC. V is TRBV6-2 or TRBV6-3 and J is TRBJ2-4; 10 nucleotides match TRBD2. Germline V CDR1 and CDR2: MNHEY, SVGEGT. With V trimmed by 4 bases and J by 3 bases, 6 bases remained unmatched. The CDR3 loop spans 16 amino acids.

The chain combines TRBV19 with TRBJ1-1; D is uncertain. Germline lookup yields CDR1 LNHDA and CDR2 SQIVND (reference sequence). V lost 2 bases, J lost 1 base, and 5 bases lay in between. This CDR3 is built from 13 residues. The CDR3 protein is CASSISENTEAFF. CDR3 DNA sequence: TGTGCCAGTAGTATATCGGAGAACACTGAAGCTTTCTTT.

This sequence joins TRBV7-9 and TRBJ1-1, with D possibly being TRBD1 (5 bases). The CDR3 extends over 12 amino acids. Germline V gives CDR1 SEHNR, CDR2 FQNEAQ (reference sequence). V was cut by 9 bases and J by 1 base, with 9 bases left in between. In DNA form, the CDR3 reads TGTGCCAGTCAAACAGGGAACACTGAAGCTTTCTTT. It yields the protein CASQTGNTEAFF. Full variable domain (outside the CDR3, taken from reference TRBV7-9 and TRBJ1-1): DTGVSQNPRHKITKRGQNVTFRCDPISEHNRLYWYRQTLGQGPEFLTYFQNEAQLEKSRLLSDRFSAERPKGSFSTLEIQRTEQGDSAMYLCASQTGNTEAFFGQGTRLTVV.